This TCR beta chain came from a study of cytomegalovirus exposure and HLA in healthy donors. Primers included in the PCR were 60 Vbeta and 13 Jbeta primers. TCRdb's table, derived via immunoSEQ multiplex PCR, lists solely in-frame clones and lacks some. There are approximately 190,000 clones in the sample; about four fifths occur only once, and about 3.5% lies in the top ten. The CDR3 sequence is 15 residues long. V lost 0 bases to trimming and J lost 0 bases, with 6 bases between them. CDR1 and CDR2 from the germline V gene are MGHRA and YSYEKL. Sequencing used PBMCs. This receptor was taken from a man between 40 and 49 years old in good health and CMV-seropositive. This chain uses TRBV4-1 with TRBJ2-1; the D gene is possibly TRBD1 (6 bases). DNA of the CDR3: TGCGCCAGCAGCCAAGAACAGGGCTCCTACAATGAGCAGTTCTTC. It encodes CASSQEQGSYNEQFF.